One TCR beta chain is described in this entry. Its antigen remains unidentified. Per-base quality was not reported, and no clone a single base away is much larger than it. This sample was taken from a study of shared clonotypes between healthy human individuals (dated by TCRdb to 2020 to 2021). Notes on the research overall: The cohort comprised two women and a few men aged 18 to 49 years. For each donor, three plates each were used for CD4 naive and CD4 memory, two plates were used for CD8 naive, and one plate was used for CD8 memory. To estimate repertoire size and how much clonotypes are shared between individuals, the study performed deep sequencing of blood TCR repertoires from a handful of healthy adults. To increase sequencing depth and limit assay-specific biases, TCR repertoire library preparation and sequencing were carried out by different laboratories using diverse techniques. Per donor, leukapheresis produced somewhere between about 0.94 and 9 billion PBMCs. The full study reports these points: About 4.5% of naive CD4, more than 3% of naive CD8, 2.3% of memory CD4, and around 0.42% of memory CD8 clonotypes were shared across a handful of donors. Sampling was limited to blood, and TCR repertoires in tissue likely differ from TCR repertoires in blood. Pairwise subsampling led to the expectation that sequencing depth would affect the degree of clonotype sharing among donors. Rarefaction of sorted-subset datasets indicated incomplete sequencing despite the large sequencing depth. Clonotypes shared by all four sorted-subset donors showed higher generation probabilities than non-shared clonotypes. Because the study included only a small number of donors, the genetic and exposure-history diversity represented was limited. Naive subsets generally had larger estimated clonotype richness than memory subsets did.

Using the deep immunoSEQ assay, TCR CDR3 regions were amplified from genomic DNA by multiplex PCR. Genomic DNA extracted from each cell subset was distributed evenly over all wells of several immunoSEQ 96-well plates, and each plate served as one replicate. For sorted subsets, around 200 ng genomic DNA, equal to tens of thousands of T cell genomes, was loaded into each replicate PCR. Purified libraries were quantified with a Qubit 3.0 fluorometer, sized on a Bioanalyzer 2100, and re-quantified with the KAPA Library Quantification kit. Every immunoSEQ 96-well plate was sequenced on a separate single-read 150-cycle Illumina NextSeq 550 flow cell. Turning to the authors' computational methods: Because only junctional sequences without quality scores were contained in the immunoSEQ output, filtering matching that applied to full-length reads could not be performed. To assign V/J genes and CDR3, sequences were annotated against IMGT germline references using PyIR, a Python wrapper for IgBLAST v1.9. Reads were removed for weak V/J assignments (E-value above 1e-6), missing CDR3, stop codons, out-of-frame junctions, or ambiguous translated residues. V3J clonotypes were defined by identical inferred V gene, J gene, and CDR3 amino acid sequence. Percentage overlap between repertoires was calculated by dividing the number of shared unique clonotypes by the size of the smaller repertoire. Repertoire richness was assessed with RTK rarefaction, the Chao1 estimator, and Recon v2.1 estimates of unobserved clonotypes. For all TCRbeta clonotypes obtained by the gDNA method from several donors, generation probabilities were computed with OLGA. In its TCRdb copy, this immuneACCESS table keeps in-frame sequences only and misses some clones. Where compared with another copy, unresolved V genes explain less than half of these, and the others have no known cause. The V and J calls and clone size come from that table; D and trimming were worked out from the DNA. In all, the sample holds approximately 2.3 million clones, and more than 85% of those were seen once. The ten largest account for about 0.39% of the sample.

The donors were healthy, HIV-negative adults with no recently reported acute infections or vaccinations. Only Caucasian adults living in Nashville, Tennessee, USA were represented among the donors. CD4+ T cells were enriched through magnetic negative selection, after which naive cells were positively selected on CD45RA and the remaining negative fraction served as the memory subset. After blood collection by leukapheresis, PBMCs were isolated using Ficoll-Histopaque density gradient centrifugation and then cryopreserved in the vapor phase of liquid nitrogen. Analytical flow cytometry was used to check the purity and quantity of each magnetically sorted T cell population. Each sorted fraction had its genomic DNA isolated and then quantified by UV absorbance on a Nanodrop 2000c. Cut back by 4 bases and 2 bases, the V and J ends lie 8 bases apart. CDR1 MNHNS and CDR2 SASEGT were looked up in the germline V gene. Reading from cysteine to phenylalanine, the CDR3 counts 14 amino acids. The kept DNA is CDR3 alone, 42 bases in frame from the first base.

The source is a man younger than 35 in good health. Some clones in this sample may be carry-over from other donors' samples. The chain couples TRBV6-1 to TRBJ2-2, with TRBD1 as a weak D call on 5 bases. Source material: naive CD4+ T cells from PBMCs. The cell subset or site label, read with the paper, signifies: CD45RA+ positively selected. The nucleotide sequence is TGTGCCAGCAGTGGGACAAAAAACACCGGGGAGCTGTTTTTT. Its protein reads: CASSGTKNTGELFF.